These T cell receptor beta chains were read from a single sample in a study of a mutant IDH1 vaccine in newly diagnosed glioma. TCRdb's copy holds only in-frame clones and misses some; the assay was immunoSEQ multiplex PCR. This sample has roughly 62,000 clones, with approximately 89% found just once. Their antigens are not known. The specimen comprised PBMCs, sampled from a glioma patient whose treatment included an IDH1 peptide vaccine. These receptor sequences come from a man aged 40-55 years with glioma. The CDR3 runs from the conserved cysteine through the conserved F or W. Clone size is shown for a subset of rows, as once, few, many or a class of expanded clone.

CASSLWGLGRTFENTEAFF TRBJ1-1 . TRBV5-1
CASTSTGTGNTIYF TRBJ1-3 . TRBV19
CASAPPSGRAIGELFF TRBJ2-2 . TRBV12-5
CASSLGTGGAYEQYF TRBJ2-7 . TRBV7-2
CASSPGTSGVNEQFF TRBJ2-1 few TRBV19
CASSLWGSAFF TRBJ1-1 . TRBV28
CASSLTGGHMNTEAFF TRBJ1-1 . TRBV11-2
CASTTGSRGYGYTF TRBJ1-2 . TRBV19
CASTRTGLGYGYTF TRBJ1-2 . TRBV6-1
CASSWAGDTEAFF TRBJ1-1 . TRBV5-5
CASSPLAGGVDTQYF TRBJ2-3 . TRBV18
CASSLQTSGAGGTQYF TRBJ2-5 . TRBV5-1
CASSRTGSNQPQHF TRBJ1-5 . TRBV11-2